This TCR beta chain is from a study of CD8 T cells in ankylosing spondylitis (dated by TCRdb to the late 2010s). For context, the study as a whole: To find TCR variants linked to disease, the study profiled T cell receptor beta repertoires in ankylosing spondylitis patients and healthy donors. The full study cohort comprised 25 ankylosing spondylitis patients and roughly 100 healthy donors. Peripheral blood samples were taken, and synovial fluid was additionally collected from ankylosing spondylitis patients. The study at large found these results: Significant enrichment of the disease-linked clones was reported in matched synovial fluid samples from ankylosing spondylitis patients. Blood from ankylosing spondylitis patients appeared to be characterized by a TCR beta motif composed of eight highly homologous amino acid variants. In peripheral blood, the disease-linked clones were found at relatively low frequencies and had a CD8+ phenotype. Some TCR beta motif variants had previously been reported in synovial fluid and blood of reactive arthritis patients, which suggested common disease-initiation mechanisms.

From the germline V gene, CDR1 is SGHTA and CDR2 is FQGNSA. The CDR3 goes from the cysteine to the phenylalanine over 16 residues. Of all the DNA, just the CDR3 is kept, 48 bases in frame from base 1. V is reduced by 3 bases and J by 0 bases, leaving a spacing of 13 bases between them. As concerns this clonotype: Its antigen remains undetermined. Base-call qualities are not available, and no considerably larger clone is one nucleotide away.

The reads were generated on an Illumina HiSeq 2500. Quantitative 5'-RACE with molecular barcodes was used to prepare TCR beta libraries. The paper's processing steps were these. To identify disease-linked TCR variants, a new computational method was used, one built on a probabilistic model of VDJ rearrangement. TCRdb itself trimmed the public reads at Q25 with fastp, ran MiXCR and retained productive beta chains. When rows share a CDR3 protein, they turn into one entry using the most common DNA and genes. These V and J calls rely on TCRdb rather than the paper's analysis. The sample table holds 470,000 or so distinct CDR3 sequences, of which roughly a quarter were seen once. The top ten constitute 0.85% to 1% of the sample.

The chain employs TRBV7-2 and TRBJ2-3, with TRBD1 perhaps the D gene, on 6 matching bases. The TCR originated in a male donor with ankylosing spondylitis. Sequenced material: blood, either unsorted or a sorted T cell fraction (not recorded which). The nucleotide sequence reads as follows: TGTGCCAGCAGCTTTTATCGGGACATAAGCACAGATACGCAGTATTTT. Its amino acids are CASSFYRDISTDTQYF.